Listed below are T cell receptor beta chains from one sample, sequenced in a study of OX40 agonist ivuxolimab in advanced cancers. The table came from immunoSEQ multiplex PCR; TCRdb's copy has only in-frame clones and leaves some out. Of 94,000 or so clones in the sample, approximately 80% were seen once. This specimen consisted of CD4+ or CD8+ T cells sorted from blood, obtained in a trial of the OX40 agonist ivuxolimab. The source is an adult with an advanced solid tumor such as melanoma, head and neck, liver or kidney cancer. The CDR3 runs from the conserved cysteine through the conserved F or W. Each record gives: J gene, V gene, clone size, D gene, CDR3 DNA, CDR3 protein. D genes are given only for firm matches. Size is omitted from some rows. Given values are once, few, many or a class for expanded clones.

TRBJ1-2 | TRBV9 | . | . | TGTGCCAGCATCCTCGAAGGACAGTATTATGGCTACACCTTC | CASILEGQYYGYTF
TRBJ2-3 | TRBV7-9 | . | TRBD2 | TGTGCCAGCAGCTTCGCTAGCGGGAGTCCCACAGATACGCAGTATTTT | CASSFASGSPTDTQYF
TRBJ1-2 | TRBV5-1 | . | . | TGCGCCAGCAGCTTGCCGGCAGAAGCTAACTATGGCTACACCTTC | CASSLPAEANYGYTF
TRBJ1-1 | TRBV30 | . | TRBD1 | TGTGCCTGGACTTTACCCGGGACAGTCCCTGAAGCTTTCTTT | CAWTLPGTVPEAFF
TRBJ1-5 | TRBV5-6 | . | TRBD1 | TGTGCCAGCAGCCAATCCAGACAGGGTGGCAATCAGCCCCAGCATTTT | CASSQSRQGGNQPQHF
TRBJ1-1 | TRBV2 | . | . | TGTGCCAGCACTGTGACTGGAGACACTGAAGCTTTCTTT | CASTVTGDTEAFF
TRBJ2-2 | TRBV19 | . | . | TGTGCCAGTAGTATAGGAGGACTGAACACCGGGGAGCTGTTTTTT | CASSIGGLNTGELFF
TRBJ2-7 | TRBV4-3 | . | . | TGCGCCAGCAGCCAAGACTCAAACGGGGGCTGGTACGAGCAGTACTTC | CASSQDSNGGWYEQYF
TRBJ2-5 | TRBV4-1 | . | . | TGCGCCAGCAGCCAAGAGAGTGGGTCGGGCCTCAGGGTAAAGACCCAGTACTTC | CASSQESGSGLRVKTQYF
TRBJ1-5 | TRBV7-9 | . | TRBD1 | TGTGCCAGCAGCCTGGGACAGGTTCTGCAGCCCCAGCATTTT | CASSLGQVLQPQHF
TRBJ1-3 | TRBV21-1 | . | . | TGTGCCAGCAGCAAGGAGGGGAGCTCTGGAAACACCATATATTTT | CASSKEGSSGNTIYF
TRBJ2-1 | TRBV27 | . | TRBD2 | TGTGCCAGCAGTCCTAGCGGGGGGGCAGGAAATGAGCAGTTCTTC | CASSPSGGAGNEQFF
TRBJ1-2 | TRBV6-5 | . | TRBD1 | TGTGCCAGCAGTTACTCGGACAGGGACTACTATGGCTACACCTTC | CASSYSDRDYYGYTF
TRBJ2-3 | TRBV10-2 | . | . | TGCGCCAGCAGTGAGTCTCTAACGGGGGAGGCAGATACGCAGTATTTT | CASSESLTGEADTQYF
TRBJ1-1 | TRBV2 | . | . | TGTGCCAGCAGGGAAGGGTGGAACACTGAAGCTTTCTTT | CASREGWNTEAFF
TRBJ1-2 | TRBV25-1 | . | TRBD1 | TGTGCCAGCAGTGGGACAGGGGGCAGGGACACCTTC | CASSGTGGRDTF
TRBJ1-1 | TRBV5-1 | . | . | TGCGCCAGCAGCTTGCAGGGGAGTCGGACTGAAGCTTTCTTT | CASSLQGSRTEAFF
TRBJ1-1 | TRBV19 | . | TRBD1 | TGTGCCAGTAGTCAGGGGACAGGGGGCGCTTGGGGTAACACTGAAGCTTTCTTT | CASSQGTGGAWGNTEAFF
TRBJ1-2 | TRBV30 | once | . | TGTGCCTCCCGGCTGGGGTCTGATGGCTACACCTTC | CASRLGSDGYTF
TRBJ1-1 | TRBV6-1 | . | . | TGTGCCAGCAGATCTGCGGGCAAGGGCACTGAAGCTTTCTTT | CASRSAGKGTEAFF
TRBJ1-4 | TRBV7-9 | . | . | TGTGCCAGCAGCTTAGGAGGGATCAATGAAAAACTGTTTTTT | CASSLGGINEKLFF